The count of the clone carrying this T cell receptor beta chain is one. Germline V gene data show CDR1 as MNHEY and CDR2 as SVGAGI. Trimming cost V 8 bases and J 2 bases, with 19 bases left between them. The CDR3 contains 15 residues. This specimen comes from a study of blood T cell repertoires in COVID-19. The wider study: Acute-phase and convalescent COVID-19 samples originated in the United States, Italy and Spain.

TCRdb's copy holds only in-frame clones and misses some; the assay was immunoSEQ multiplex PCR. The table lists over 35,000 clones, approximately 85% of them singletons. The gene calls are TRBV6-5 and TRBJ2-7; tentatively, D is TRBD2 (5 bases). The sample comprised peripheral blood. The sequence derives from an elderly woman with COVID-19, enrolled during active disease. CDR3 bases: TGTGCCAGCCGCCGAGGTGTGGGAGACCCCTACGAGCAGTACTTC. Its translation is CASRRGVGDPYEQYF.